A selection of T cell receptor beta chains follows, all from one sample in a study of cytomegalovirus exposure and HLA in healthy donors. Only in-frame clones appear in the TCRdb table, and some are missing; sequencing was by immunoSEQ multiplex PCR. The sample has some 150,000 clones, 60% to 80% seen once. The specimen was PBMCs. Every receptor here comes from a woman aged 45-65 years in good health and CMV-seronegative. Both conserved end residues are part of each CDR3. D genes are given only for firm matches. The size of a clone is reported for some rows only, either as once, few or many, or as a class for expanded clones.

V gene	J gene	clone size	D gene	CDR3 protein	CDR3 DNA
TRBV15	TRBJ2-2	-	TRBD1	CATSRDRGGTGELFF	TGTGCCACCAGCAGGGACAGGGGAGGGACCGGGGAGCTGTTTTTT
TRBV10-1	TRBJ1-4	few	-	CASSESLGTGATNEKLFF	TGCGCCAGCAGTGAATCACTCGGGACGGGGGCAACTAATGAAAAACTGTTTTTT
TRBV6-1	TRBJ1-1	-	TRBD1	CASSVNLQGVGEAFF	TGTGCCAGCAGTGTTAACCTACAGGGGGTAGGTGAAGCTTTCTTT
TRBV7-9	TRBJ2-1	-	-	CASSFLNRVSYNEQFF	TGTGCCAGCAGCTTCCTAAACAGGGTCTCCTACAATGAGCAGTTCTTC
TRBV30	TRBJ1-1	-	-	CAWTHTGQTEAFF	TGTGCCTGGACCCACACAGGGCAAACTGAAGCTTTCTTT
TRBV5-1	TRBJ1-2	-	TRBD1	CASSIRTGDGYTF	TGCGCCAGCAGCATACGGACAGGGGATGGCTACACCTTC
TRBV18	TRBJ2-5	-	TRBD1	CASAFSIQGVLQETQYF	TGTGCCAGCGCCTTCTCGATTCAGGGGGTCCTCCAAGAGACCCAGTACTTC
TRBV27	TRBJ2-5	-	-	CASSFSRGAETQYF	TGTGCCAGCAGTTTTAGCCGGGGGGCTGAGACCCAGTACTTC
TRBV14	TRBJ2-5	-	-	CASSPAGAGTQYF	TGTGCCAGCAGCCCTGCGGGGGCCGGGACCCAGTACTTC
TRBV27	TRBJ2-7	-	TRBD1	CASLQGSHPSYEQYF	TGTGCCAGCTTACAGGGGTCGCATCCCTCCTACGAGCAGTACTTC
TRBV7-3	TRBJ2-3	-	-	CASSLVGTATDTQYF	TGTGCCAGCAGCTTGGTGGGCACGGCCACAGATACGCAGTATTTT
TRBV7-9	TRBJ2-7	-	TRBD2	CASRSGLAGIHEQYF	TGTGCCAGCAGGTCGGGACTAGCGGGGATCCACGAGCAGTACTTC
TRBV4-1	TRBJ2-3	-	-	CASSQGSRDRFTDTQYF	TGCGCCAGCAGCCAAGGATCGCGGGACCGATTCACAGATACGCAGTATTTT
TRBV28	TRBJ1-5	-	TRBD1	CASPPGTGGVQPQHF	TGTGCCAGCCCCCCCGGGACAGGGGGCGTTCAGCCCCAGCATTTT
TRBV9	TRBJ2-3	-	TRBD2	CASSVRLAGGLERDTQYF	TGTGCCAGCAGCGTTCGACTAGCGGGGGGGTTGGAGAGGGATACGCAGTATTTT
TRBV10-3	TRBJ1-4	-	-	CAISEWVGENEKLFF	TGTGCCATCAGTGAGTGGGTTGGGGAGAACGAAAAACTGTTTTTT
TRBV5-5	TRBJ2-7	few	-	CASSFRGGIYEQYF	TGTGCCAGCAGCTTTAGGGGGGGAATCTACGAGCAGTACTTC
TRBV9	TRBJ1-4	-	-	CASSVLRGVGEKLFF	TGTGCCAGCAGCGTCCTACGGGGGGTCGGTGAAAAACTGTTTTTT
TRBV5-6	TRBJ2-5	-	-	CASSLGPGQETQYF	TGTGCCAGCAGCCTTGGACCGGGACAAGAGACCCAGTACTTC
TRBV5-1	TRBJ2-3	-	TRBD2	CASSLDGTSPDTQYF	TGCGCCAGCAGCTTGGACGGGACTAGCCCAGATACGCAGTATTTT